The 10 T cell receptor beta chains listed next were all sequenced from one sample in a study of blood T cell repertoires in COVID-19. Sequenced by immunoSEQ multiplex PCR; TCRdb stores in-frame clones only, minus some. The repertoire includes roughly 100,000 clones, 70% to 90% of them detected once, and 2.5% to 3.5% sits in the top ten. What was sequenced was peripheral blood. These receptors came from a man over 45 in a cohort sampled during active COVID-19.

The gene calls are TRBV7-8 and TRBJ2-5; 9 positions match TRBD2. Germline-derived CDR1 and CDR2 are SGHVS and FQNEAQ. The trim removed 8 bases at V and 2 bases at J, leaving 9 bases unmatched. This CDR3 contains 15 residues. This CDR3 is CASVSGGGGQETQYF. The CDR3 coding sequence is TGTGCCAGCGTTTCTGGCGGGGGGGGACAAGAGACCCAGTACTTC.

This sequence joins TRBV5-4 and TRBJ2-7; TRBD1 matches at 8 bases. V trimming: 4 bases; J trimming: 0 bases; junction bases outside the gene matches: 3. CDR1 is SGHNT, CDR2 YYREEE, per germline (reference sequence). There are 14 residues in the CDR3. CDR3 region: CASSPGQGSYEQYF. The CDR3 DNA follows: TGTGCCAGCAGCCCAGGACAGGGCTCCTACGAGCAGTACTTC.

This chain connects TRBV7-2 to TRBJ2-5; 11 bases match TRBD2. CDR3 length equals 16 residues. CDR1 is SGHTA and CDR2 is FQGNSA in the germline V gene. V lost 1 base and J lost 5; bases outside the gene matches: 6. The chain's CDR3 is CASSLGLAGGPETQYF. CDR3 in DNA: TGTGCCAGCAGCTTAGGCCTAGCGGGGGGACCCGAGACCCAGTACTTC.

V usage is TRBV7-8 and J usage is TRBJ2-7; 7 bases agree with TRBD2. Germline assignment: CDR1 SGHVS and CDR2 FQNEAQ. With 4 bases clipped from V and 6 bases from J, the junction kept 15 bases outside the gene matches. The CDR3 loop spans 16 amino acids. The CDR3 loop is CASSSIPGTTSSEQYF. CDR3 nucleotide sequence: TGTGCCAGCAGCTCTATCCCCGGGACTACCTCGTCCGAGCAGTACTTC.

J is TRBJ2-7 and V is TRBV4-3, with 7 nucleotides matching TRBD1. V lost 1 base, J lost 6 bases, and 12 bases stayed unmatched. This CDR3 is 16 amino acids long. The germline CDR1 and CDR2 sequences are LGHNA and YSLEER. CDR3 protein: CASSQGTNRDSSEQYF. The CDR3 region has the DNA TGCGCCAGCAGCCAAGGCACGAACCGGGACAGTTCCGAGCAGTACTTC.

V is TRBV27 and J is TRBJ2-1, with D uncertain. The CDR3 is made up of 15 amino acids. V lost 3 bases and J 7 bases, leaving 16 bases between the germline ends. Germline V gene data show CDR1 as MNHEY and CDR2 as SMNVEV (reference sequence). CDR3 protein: CASSFGQHPRNEQFF. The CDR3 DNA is TGTGCCAGCAGTTTTGGGCAGCACCCGAGAAATGAGCAGTTCTTC.

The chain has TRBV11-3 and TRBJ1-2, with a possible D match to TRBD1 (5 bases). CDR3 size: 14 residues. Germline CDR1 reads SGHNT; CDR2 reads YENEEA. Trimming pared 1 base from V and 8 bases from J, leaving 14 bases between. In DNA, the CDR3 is TGTGCCAGCAGCTTAGGAGGTCAGGGCGTAGGCTACACCTTC. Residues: CASSLGGQGVGYTF.

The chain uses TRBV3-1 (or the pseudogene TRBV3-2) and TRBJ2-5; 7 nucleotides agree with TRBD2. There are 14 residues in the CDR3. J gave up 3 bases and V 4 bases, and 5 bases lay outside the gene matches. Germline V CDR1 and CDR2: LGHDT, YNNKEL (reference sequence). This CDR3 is CASSPLAMEETQYF. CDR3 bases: TGTGCCAGCAGCCCACTAGCGATGGAAGAGACCCAGTACTTC.

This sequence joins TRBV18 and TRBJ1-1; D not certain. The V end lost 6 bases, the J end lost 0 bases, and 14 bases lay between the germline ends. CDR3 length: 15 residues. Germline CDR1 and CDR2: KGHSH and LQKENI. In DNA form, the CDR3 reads TGTGCCAGCTCGCGTCAGGTTCGCATGAACACTGAAGCTTTCTTT. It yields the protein CASSRQVRMNTEAFF.

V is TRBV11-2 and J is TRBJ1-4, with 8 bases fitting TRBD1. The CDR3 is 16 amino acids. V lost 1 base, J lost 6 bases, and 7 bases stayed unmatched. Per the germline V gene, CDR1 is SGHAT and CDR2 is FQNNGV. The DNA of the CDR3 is TGTGCCAGCAGCTTAGTGATCGGGACAGGAGATGAAAAACTGTTTTTT. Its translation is CASSLVIGTGDEKLFF.